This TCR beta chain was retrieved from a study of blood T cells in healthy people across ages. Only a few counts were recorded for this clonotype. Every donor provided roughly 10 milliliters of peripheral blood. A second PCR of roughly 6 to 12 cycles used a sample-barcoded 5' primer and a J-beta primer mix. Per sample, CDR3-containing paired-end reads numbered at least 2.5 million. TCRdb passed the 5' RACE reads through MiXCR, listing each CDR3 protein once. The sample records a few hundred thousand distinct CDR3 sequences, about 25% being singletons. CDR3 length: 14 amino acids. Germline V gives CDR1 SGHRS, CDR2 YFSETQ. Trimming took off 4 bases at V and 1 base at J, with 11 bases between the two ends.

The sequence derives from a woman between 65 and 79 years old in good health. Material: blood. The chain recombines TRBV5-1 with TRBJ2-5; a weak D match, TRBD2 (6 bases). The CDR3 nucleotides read TGCGCCAGCAGCACTGGGACTGCCCAAGAGACCCAGTACTTC. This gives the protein CASSTGTAQETQYF.